This T cell receptor beta chain was sequenced in a study of metastatic and nonmetastatic thyroid tumors. Study details: Repertoires of blood and of tissue (tumor or nodule) from malignant and benign thyroid patients were compared. The study, taken as a whole, reports: Significantly greater TCR beta diversity was reportedly found in malignant thyroid tumors than in benign nodules (in blood and tumor).

Authors' methods: Clinicopathological groups of papillary thyroid cancer showed CDR3 differences that were used to build a distant-metastasis classifier. TCRdb re-called the PCR reads with MiXCR. The V and J calls come from TCRdb's annotation, not from the publication. The table shows around 2,000 clones, with approximately 24% occurring only once. This clone was observed a handful of times. Its matching antigen is unknown. Among the patients, none had received any treatment before thyroid surgery. This TCR was sampled from a male donor with papillary thyroid cancer or a benign thyroid nodule (not recorded which). Some clones in this sample may be carry-over from other donors' samples. Sequenced: adjacent normal tissue.

Here the CDR3 DNA reads TGTGCCAGCACTCGAGACAGTTACAATGAGCAGTTCTTC. Translating gives CASTRDSYNEQFF. This chain joins TRBV6-1 and TRBJ2-1, with a tentative D call TRBD1 (5 bases). Germline V gene sequence: CDR1 MNHNS, CDR2 SASEGT. Between the trimmed V and J ends, which lost 7 bases and 4 bases, there was a span of 11 bases. The CDR3 has 13 residues.